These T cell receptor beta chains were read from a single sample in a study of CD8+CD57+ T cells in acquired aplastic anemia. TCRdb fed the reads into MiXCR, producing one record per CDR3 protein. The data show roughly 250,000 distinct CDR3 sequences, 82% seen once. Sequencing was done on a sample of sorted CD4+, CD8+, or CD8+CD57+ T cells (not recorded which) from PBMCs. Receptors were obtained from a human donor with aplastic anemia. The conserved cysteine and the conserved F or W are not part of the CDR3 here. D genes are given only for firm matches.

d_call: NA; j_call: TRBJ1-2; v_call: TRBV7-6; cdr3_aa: ASSLEGRYT
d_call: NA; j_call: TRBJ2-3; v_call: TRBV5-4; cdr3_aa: ASSVTTARSRNTQY
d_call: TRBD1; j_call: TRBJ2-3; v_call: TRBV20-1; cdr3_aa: SGSQGLWDTQY
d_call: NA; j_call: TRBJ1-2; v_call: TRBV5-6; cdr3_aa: ASSLGAGIPI
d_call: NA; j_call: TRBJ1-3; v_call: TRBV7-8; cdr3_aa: ATSIDRCAGNDKY
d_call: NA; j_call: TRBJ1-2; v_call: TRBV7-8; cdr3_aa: ASSLAVGDGYT
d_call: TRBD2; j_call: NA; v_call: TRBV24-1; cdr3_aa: ATGTSGSRETQF
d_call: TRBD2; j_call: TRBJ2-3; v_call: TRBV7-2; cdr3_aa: ASSLRLAGGDTQY
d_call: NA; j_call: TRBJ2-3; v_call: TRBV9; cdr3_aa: ASSVVQGLSEDY
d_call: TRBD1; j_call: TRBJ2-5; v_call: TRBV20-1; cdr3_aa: SAGDSKLNAQY
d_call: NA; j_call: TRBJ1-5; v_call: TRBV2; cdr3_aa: ASSVQGYQPQH
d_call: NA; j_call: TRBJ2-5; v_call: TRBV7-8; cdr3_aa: ASSLAYIEETQY
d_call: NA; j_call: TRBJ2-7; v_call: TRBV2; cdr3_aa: ASSANYEQY
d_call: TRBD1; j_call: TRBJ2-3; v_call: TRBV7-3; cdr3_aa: ASSRQGSPVEHC
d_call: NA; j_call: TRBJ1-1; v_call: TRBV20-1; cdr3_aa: SARDQGGLEAF
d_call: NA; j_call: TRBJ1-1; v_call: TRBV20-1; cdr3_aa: SAREPGRGTEAF
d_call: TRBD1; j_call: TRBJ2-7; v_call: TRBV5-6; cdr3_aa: ASSLGDSSYEQY
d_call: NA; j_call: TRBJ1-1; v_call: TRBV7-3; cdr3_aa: ASSFDGTWNTKAF
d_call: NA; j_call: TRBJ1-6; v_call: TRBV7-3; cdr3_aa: ASSPGGGPSAMQ
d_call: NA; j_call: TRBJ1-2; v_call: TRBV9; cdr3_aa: ASGGALTSQYF
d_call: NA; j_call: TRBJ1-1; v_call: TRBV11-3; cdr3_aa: ASSLHLTEAF
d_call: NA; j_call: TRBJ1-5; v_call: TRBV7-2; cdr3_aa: ASSLRGDQDQH
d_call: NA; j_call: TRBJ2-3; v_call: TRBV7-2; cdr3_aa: ASSLMTVATDTQ
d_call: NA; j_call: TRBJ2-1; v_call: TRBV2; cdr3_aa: ASSNGGAMSKF
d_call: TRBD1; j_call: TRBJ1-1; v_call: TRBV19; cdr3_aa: ASKGTGDTEAF
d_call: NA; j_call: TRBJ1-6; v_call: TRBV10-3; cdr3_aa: AISDEGVYNSPLH
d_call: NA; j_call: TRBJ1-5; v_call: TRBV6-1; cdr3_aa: ASSSNQPQH
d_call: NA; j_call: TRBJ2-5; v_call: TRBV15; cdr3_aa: ATSGGASQETLF
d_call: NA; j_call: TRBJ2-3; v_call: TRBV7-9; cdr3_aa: ASSVGGAGIDVQY
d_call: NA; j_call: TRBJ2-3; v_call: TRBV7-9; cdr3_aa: ASSLARSPGTQD
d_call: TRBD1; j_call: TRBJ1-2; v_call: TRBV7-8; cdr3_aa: ASSFNPDGTAYS
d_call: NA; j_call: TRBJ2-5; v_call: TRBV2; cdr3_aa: ASSDGGITEHF
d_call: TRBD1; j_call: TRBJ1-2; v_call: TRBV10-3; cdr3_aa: ASSVRTGGGYT
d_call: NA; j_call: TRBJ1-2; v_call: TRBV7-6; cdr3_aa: ASSLVQALRENNYT
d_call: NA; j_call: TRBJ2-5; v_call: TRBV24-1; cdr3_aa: ATSGPGRVETQY
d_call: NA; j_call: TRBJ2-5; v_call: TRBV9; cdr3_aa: ASSASSTETQYY
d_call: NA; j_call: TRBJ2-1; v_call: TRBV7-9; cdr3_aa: ASSLGGWGNEHFRF
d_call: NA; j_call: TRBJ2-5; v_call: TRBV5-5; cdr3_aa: ASSRRNKQETQY
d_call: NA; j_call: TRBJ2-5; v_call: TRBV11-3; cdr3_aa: ACSVDRKKETQY
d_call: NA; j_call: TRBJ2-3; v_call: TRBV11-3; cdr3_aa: ASSLRVTGPDTQY
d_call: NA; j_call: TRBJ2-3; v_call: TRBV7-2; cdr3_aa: ASSFSGGVSYEQ